The subject of this entry is one TCR beta chain. Trimming left V 0 bases short and J 4 bases short, with 13 bases between. The germline CDR1 and CDR2 sequences are LNHNV and YYDKDF (reference sequence). The CDR3 consists of 15 residues. These data belong to a study of Graves' ophthalmopathy and Graves' hyperthyroidism. Transcripts of RNA were the source for amplifying TCR beta CDR3 regions. HTBI-primed RT-PCR formed the first round, and a multiplex PCR formed the second. One entry per CDR3 protein, called by TCRdb with MiXCR from the multiplex PCR reads. The table lists approximately 1.2 million distinct CDR3 sequences, about 40% of them singletons.

The source of this sequence is an adult man with Graves' hyperthyroidism. The chain links TRBV15 to TRBJ2-7; the D gene could be TRBD1 or TRBD2 (6 bases each). The sequenced material came from peripheral blood or thyroid tissue (not recorded which). CDR3 in amino acids: CATSRDFGGGYEQYF. In nucleotides, the CDR3 is TGTGCCACCAGCAGAGATTTCGGGGGCGGGTACGAGCAGTACTTC.